What follows are 30 T cell receptor beta chains derived from one specimen sequenced in a study of blood T cells in healthy people across ages. A J-beta primer mix and a sample-barcoded 5' primer were used in a second PCR of about 7 to 12 cycles. TCRdb independently ran MiXCR on the 5' RACE reads; one entry per CDR3 protein. The data show fewer than 750,000 distinct CDR3 sequences, around half seen once. Sequencing used blood. These receptors were collected from a man at least 80 years old in good health.

The chain joins TRBV5-1 to TRBJ2-7; a possible D gene is TRBD1 (6 bases). The CDR3 contains 14 residues. Trimming left V 2 bases short and J 3 bases short, with 12 bases between. CDR1 is SGHRS and CDR2 is YFSETQ in the germline V gene. The CDR3 DNA reads TGCGCCAGCAGCTTTAGACAGGAGAGCTACGAGCAGTACTTC. It translates to CASSFRQESYEQYF.

This clonotype turned up a few times. The chain is built from TRBV6-5 and TRBJ1-6; possibly TRBD1 for D (6 bases). In germline, CDR1 is MNHEY, CDR2 SVGAGI. Deletions cut 2 bases from V and 5 bases from J, with 10 bases between. The CDR3 covers 15 residues. The CDR3 DNA reads TGTGCCAGCAGTTACACGGGGGCAAATAATTCACCCCTCCACTTT. Protein: CASSYTGANNSPLHF.

The gene calls are TRBV9 and TRBJ1-6; unclear D gene. V gave up 0 bases and J gave up 9 bases, with 13 bases separating them. Per the germline V gene, CDR1 is SGDLS and CDR2 is YYNGEE. The CDR3 is made up of 15 amino acids. CDR3 in DNA: TGTGCCAGCAGCGTAGACGTAGACTTTACTTCACCCCTCCACTTT. This translates into CASSVDVDFTSPLHF.

The chain uses TRBV20-1 and TRBJ2-2; D perhaps matches TRBD1 (6 bases). The CDR3 is 15 amino acids. Germline CDR1 and CDR2: DFQATT and SNEGSKA (reference sequence). The ends were cut back, 4 bases at V and 1 base at J, with 13 bases in the middle. CDR3 in amino acids: CSAIRQGRNTGELFF. The CDR3 DNA sequence: TGCAGTGCTATTCGTCAGGGGAGGAACACCGGGGAGCTGTTTTTT.

This sequence joins TRBV7-2 and TRBJ2-3; 7 positions agree with TRBD1. The CDR3 runs to 16 residues. CDR1 and CDR2 from the germline V gene are SGHTA and FQGNSA. After removal of 5 bases from V and 7 bases from J, the junction contained 15 bases not matched to a gene. DNA for the CDR3: TGTGCCAGCAGCCCGTCGACAGGGCCCCGTGGGAATACGCAGTATTTT. It codes for CASSPSTGPRGNTQYF.

This sequence joins TRBV7-9 and TRBJ2-5; D gene uncertain. Trimming stripped 5 bases from V and 4 bases from J, with 14 bases between. CDR1 is SEHNR and CDR2 is FQNEAQ in the germline V gene (reference sequence). This CDR3 is built from 14 residues. This CDR3 is CASSQGGGAETQYF. The CDR3 region has the DNA TGTGCCAGCAGCCAAGGTGGTGGCGCAGAGACCCAGTACTTC.

The V and J genes are TRBV29-1 and TRBJ2-1; D is uncertain. Germline CDR1 is SQVTM and CDR2 is ANQGSEA. The CDR3 runs 11 residues. The V gene lost 7 bases and the J gene lost 6 bases, with 10 bases spanning the gap. The CDR3 sequence is CSELGSNEQFF. The CDR3, as DNA: TGCAGCGAACTGGGCAGCAATGAGCAGTTCTTC.

This clonotype was picked up a small number of times. At one end the junction does not follow the germline gene, possibly because of a read error. The chain links TRBV6-6 to TRBJ2-1, with 8 bases aligning to TRBD2. Germline values: CDR1 MNHNY, CDR2 SVGAGI (reference sequence). The CDR3 length is 15 residues. In DNA form, the CDR3 reads TGTGCCAGCAGCTACTCCACTAGCGGAAACAATGAGCAGTTCTTC. Protein: CASSYSTSGNNEQFF.

The chain has TRBV7-9 and TRBJ2-7; possible D gene TRBD1, 6 bases. CDR1 and CDR2 (germline): SEHNR, FQNEAQ (reference sequence). Trimming took 3 bases from V and 7 from J, leaving 19 bases between them. The CDR3 is made up of 15 amino acids. The CDR3 region is CASSFLQPGQGEQYF. The CDR3 DNA sequence: TGTGCCAGCAGCTTCCTACAGCCCGGTCAGGGGGAGCAGTACTTC.

This chain connects TRBV14 to TRBJ2-5; 16 bases line up with TRBD2. Trimming at V came to 6 bases and at J to 9 bases, leaving 7 bases not matched to a gene. Germline lookup yields CDR1 SGHDN and CDR2 FVKESK. The CDR3 extends over 15 amino acids. Here the CDR3 reads CASRASGTSGRAQYF. In DNA, the CDR3 is TGTGCCAGCAGGGCGTCCGGGACTAGCGGGAGGGCCCAGTACTTC. The variable domain in full, completed from reference TRBV14 and TRBJ2-5, reads EAGVTQFPSHSVIEKGQTVTLRCDPISGHDNLYWYRRVMGKEIKFLLHFVKESKQDESGMPNNRFLAERTGGTYSTLKVQPAELEDSGVYFCASRASGTSGRAQYFGPGTRLLVL.

This sequence joins TRBV7-2 and TRBJ1-2; 7 bases align to TRBD1. CDR1 SGHTA and CDR2 FQGNSA come from the germline V gene. This CDR3 spans 14 amino acids. V dropped 4 bases and J dropped 4; count of bases not matched to a gene: 6. DNA of the CDR3: TGTGCCAGCAGCTCCACGGGACAGCTCTATGGCTACACCTTC. Protein sequence: CASSSTGQLYGYTF.

This rearrangement joins TRBV5-1 to TRBJ2-5, with 12 bases fitting TRBD2. V lost 0 bases and J lost 3; bases outside the gene matches: 0. This CDR3 region has 15 residues. Germline V gene sequence: CDR1 SGHRS, CDR2 YFSETQ. CDR3 nucleotides: TGCGCCAGCAGCTTGGGGACTAGCGGGAAAGAGACCCAGTACTTC. Translated, it gives CASSLGTSGKETQYF.

This clonotype was seen only a few times. Sequence at one end of the junction differs from germline and may be a read error. V usage is TRBV5-1 and J usage is TRBJ2-1, with 9 bases identical to TRBD1. Per the germline V gene, CDR1 is SGHRS and CDR2 is YFSETQ. The CDR3 loop spans 15 amino acids. The CDR3 region is CASSLGTGAYSEQFF. The CDR3 nucleotides read TGCGCCAGCAGCTTGGGGACAGGGGCCTACAGTGAGCAGTTCTTC. Full variable domain (rest looked up from reference TRBV5-1 and TRBJ2-1): KAGVTQTPRYLIKTRGQQVTLSCSPISGHRSVSWYQQTPGQGLQFLFEYFSETQRNKGNFPGRFSGRQFSNSRSEMNVSTLELGDSALYLCASSLGTGAYSEQFFGPGTRLTVL.

J is TRBJ1-1 and V is TRBV28; D is ambiguous. Trimming left V 7 bases short and J 0 bases short, with 6 bases between. CDR3 length: 12 amino acids. Per germline, CDR1 MDHEN and CDR2 SYDVKM. Here the CDR3 DNA reads TGTGCCAGCAATAGTATGAACACTGAAGCTTTCTTT. Translation: CASNSMNTEAFF. The entire variable domain, with the rest obtained from reference TRBV28 and TRBJ1-1, is as follows: DVKVTQSSRYLVKRTGEKVFLECVQDMDHENMFWYRQDPGLGLRLIYFSYDVKMKEKGDIPEGYSVSREKKERFSLILESASTNQTSMYLCASNSMNTEAFFGQGTRLTVV.

The chain combines TRBV15 with TRBJ2-3, with TRBD1 matching 8 bases. Germline loops: CDR1 LNHNV, CDR2 YYDKDF (reference sequence). The CDR3 sequence is 16 residues long. The trim removed 0 bases at V and 3 bases at J, leaving 5 bases unmatched. For the CDR3, the DNA is TGTGCCACCAGCAGAGAGCTGACAGGGGAGACAGATACGCAGTATTTT. This codes for CATSRELTGETDTQYF. Using reference TRBV15 and TRBJ2-3 for the parts outside the CDR3, the full variable domain is DAMVIQNPRYQVTQFGKPVTLSCSQTLNHNVMYWYQQKSSQAPKLLFHYYDKDFNNEADTPDNFQSRRPNTSFCFLDIRSPGLGDTAMYLCATSRELTGETDTQYFGPGTRLTVL.

The sample holds a few counts of this clonotype. CDR3 loop: CSGGSQETQYF. The CDR3 coding sequence is TGCAGCGGGGGCTCCCAAGAGACCCAGTACTTC. This chain joins TRBV29-1 and TRBJ2-5; tentative D call: TRBD1 (5 bases). The V gene's germline CDR1 is SQVTM and CDR2 ANQGSEA. Trimming stripped 7 bases from V and 1 base from J, with 7 bases between. The CDR3 spans 11 residues.

As concerns this clonotype: A read error is likely, as this CDR3 ends without the conserved phenylalanine or tryptophan. The chain recombines TRBV10-3 with TRBJ2-7; no definite D call. V was pared by 1 base and J by 2 bases, with 9 bases between. The CDR3 totals 14 residues. Germline loops: CDR1 ENHRY, CDR2 SYGVKD. CDR3 amino acids: CAISEYETAYEQYY. The CDR3 DNA reads as TGTGCCATCAGTGAGTACGAGACTGCCTACGAGCAGTACTAC.

The chain employs TRBV7-9 and TRBJ2-1, with 7 bases matching TRBD2. Trimming took 1 base from V and 4 from J; bases not matched to a gene: 7. The CDR3 is made up of 16 amino acids. Germline CDR1 SEHNR, CDR2 FQNEAQ (reference sequence). The CDR3 loop reads CASSLVGRVPYNEQFF. The CDR3 bases are TGTGCCAGCAGCTTAGTGGGGAGGGTCCCGTACAATGAGCAGTTCTTC.

The rearrangement joins TRBV6-5 to TRBJ2-1; 9 bases match TRBD1. Germline V gene sequence: CDR1 MNHEY, CDR2 SVGAGI. The CDR3 has 16 amino acids. V trimming: 2 bases; J trimming: 3 bases; junction bases outside the gene matches: 5. The CDR3 nucleotides read TGTGCCAGCAGTTACGGTGGGACAGGGAACTACAATGAGCAGTTCTTC. Amino acid sequence: CASSYGGTGNYNEQFF.

The CDR3 DNA is TGCAGTGCTAGAGATCGCAGGGCGACCGGGGAGCTGTTTTTT. Its protein is CSARDRRATGELFF. The chain recombines TRBV20-1 with TRBJ2-2; possibly TRBD1 for D (5 bases). The V gene's germline CDR1 is DFQATT and CDR2 SNEGSKA (reference sequence). The V end was cut by 0 bases, the J end by 5 bases, with 10 bases between. This CDR3 region has 14 residues.

Regarding this clonotype: At one end, the junction sequence differs from germline, possibly due to a read error. The genes are TRBV10-3 and TRBJ2-7; TRBD2 aligns across 13 bases. The germline gives CDR1 ENHRY, CDR2 SYGVKD. This CDR3 comprises 20 residues. The CDR3 DNA follows: TGTACCATCAGTGATAGTCTCGGGACTAGCGGGAAAAGACCCGCCTACGAGCAGTACTTC. Residues: CTISDSLGTSGKRPAYEQYF.

The J gene is TRBJ2-1, the V gene TRBV7-9; no clear D gene. The V gene lost 5 bases and the J gene lost 10 bases, with 15 bases spanning the gap. The CDR3 covers 13 residues. Germline loops: CDR1 SEHNR, CDR2 FQNEAQ (reference sequence). The CDR3 spells CASSVETRPEQFF. CDR3 nucleotides: TGTGCCAGCAGCGTAGAAACCCGTCCAGAGCAGTTCTTC.

This clonotype came up a few times. V gene TRBV28 combines with J gene TRBJ2-1; D call uncertain. Deletions cut 7 bases from V and 1 base from J, with 5 bases between. This CDR3 is built from 12 residues. Per germline, CDR1 MDHEN and CDR2 SYDVKM. The CDR3 is CASTPSYNEQFF. As DNA, the CDR3 is TGTGCCAGCACTCCTTCCTACAATGAGCAGTTCTTC.

The chain has TRBV20-1 and TRBJ2-3; 14 nucleotides line up with TRBD2. V lost 5 bases and J lost 4; bases outside the gene matches: 5. Germline V gives CDR1 DFQATT, CDR2 SNEGSKA (reference sequence). The CDR3 contains 15 residues. CDR3 bases: TGCAGTGCTCTGACTAGCGGGGGGGCCGCAGATACGCAGTATTTT. It translates to CSALTSGGAADTQYF.

V and J are TRBV9 and TRBJ2-2, with TRBD2 as a possible D gene (5 bases). The CDR3 runs to 14 residues. V lost 4 bases and J lost 2, with 9 bases in between. Germline values: CDR1 SGDLS, CDR2 YYNGEE. The CDR3 DNA sequence: TGTGCCAGCAGCACGACTACCAACACCGGGGAGCTGTTTTTT. This gives the protein CASSTTTNTGELFF.

A few counts support this clonotype. The chain employs TRBV28 and TRBJ2-5; 12 positions match TRBD2. The assigned J gene may be wrong: the sequence end matches TRBJ2-7 better. Germline loops: CDR1 MDHEN, CDR2 SYDVKM. The CDR3 has 13 residues. The CDR3 DNA reads as TGTGCCAGCGGACTAGCGGGGCCGTACGAGCAGTACTTC. Amino acid sequence: CASGLAGPYEQYF.

This clonotype was seen only a few times. The chain has TRBV29-1 and TRBJ2-3; TRBD1 or TRBD2 may be the D gene (6 bases each). Trimming removed 1 base from V and 14 bases from J, with 19 bases in between. CDR3 length: 13 residues. Per the germline V gene, CDR1 is SQVTM and CDR2 is ANQGSEA. The CDR3: CSVEVPGAPGTYF. In DNA, the CDR3 is TGCAGCGTTGAAGTGCCGGGGGCCCCGGGGACGTATTTT.

This clonotype was seen at least ten times. V gene TRBV29-1 combines with J gene TRBJ2-7; maybe TRBD2 (7 bases). CDR1 is SQVTM and CDR2 is ANQGSEA in the germline V gene. V lost 4 bases and J 3 bases, leaving 10 bases between the germline ends. The CDR3 sequence is 12 residues long. CDR3 protein: CSVAGEGYEQYF. CDR3 coding DNA: TGCAGCGTTGCAGGGGAGGGCTACGAGCAGTACTTC.

This chain links TRBV12-3 or TRBV12-4 with TRBJ1-1; a possible D gene is TRBD1 (6 bases). The CDR3 contains 14 residues. V lost 7 bases and J 4 bases, leaving 16 bases between the germline ends. The CDR3 sequence is CASTPTGGSTEAFF. CDR3 coding DNA: TGTGCCAGCACCCCGACAGGTGGGAGCACTGAAGCTTTCTTT.

V gene TRBV7-2 combines with J gene TRBJ2-7, with D possibly TRBD1 on 6 matching bases. The CDR3 runs 16 residues. CDR1 is SGHTA, CDR2 FQGNSA, per germline. The V end was cut by 5 bases, the J end by 0 bases, with 17 bases between. The CDR3 reads CASSRQGGASSYEQYF. In DNA, the CDR3 is TGTGCCAGCAGCCGGCAAGGGGGTGCGAGCTCCTACGAGCAGTACTTC.